Following are 9 T cell receptor beta chains from one sample sequenced in a study of blood T cell repertoires in COVID-19. Sequenced by immunoSEQ multiplex PCR; TCRdb stores in-frame clones only, minus some. Of 110,000 or so clones in the sample, more than 75% were seen once. Sequenced: peripheral blood. These receptors came from a man between 35 and 55 years old with acute or convalescent COVID-19.

This chain joins TRBV4-2 and TRBJ1-1, with 7 bases lining up with TRBD1. The length of the CDR3 is 15 residues. J lost 12 bases, V lost 0 bases, and 13 bases had no gene match. From germline, CDR1 is LGHNA and CDR2 YNFKEQ. CDR3 in amino acids: CASSQDLVFGTATFF. The CDR3 DNA reads as TGTGCCAGCAGCCAAGATCTCGTATTTGGGACAGCCACTTTCTTT.

The rearrangement links TRBV3-1 (or the pseudogene TRBV3-2) to TRBJ2-5, with 10 bases lining up with TRBD2. V lost 0 bases and J lost 5; bases outside the gene matches: 15. This CDR3 contains 19 residues. Looked up from germline, CDR1 is LGHDT and CDR2 is YNNKEL (reference sequence). As DNA, the CDR3 is TGTGCCAGCAGCCAAGATCCCGGGAAGCGGGGGGGACTCATGGAGACCCAGTACTTC. Amino acids: CASSQDPGKRGGLMETQYF.

The gene calls are TRBV4-1 and TRBJ2-3; 13 bases match TRBD2. Germline CDR1 MGHRA, CDR2 YSYEKL. The CDR3 has 19 residues. Germline trimming cut 4 bases from V and 2 bases from J; bases unmatched to any gene: 12. CDR3 loop: CASSRPGTSGAIYTDTQYF. The CDR3 nucleotides read TGCGCCAGCAGCCGCCCCGGGACTAGCGGGGCGATATACACAGATACGCAGTATTTT.

The chain carries TRBV5-1 and TRBJ1-4; tentative D call: TRBD1 (5 bases). This CDR3 contains 14 residues. Trimming shortened V by 7 bases and J by 0 bases, and 10 bases separated the two germline ends. The germline gives CDR1 SGHRS, CDR2 YFSETQ. The CDR3 protein is CASSGGSTNEKLFF. The CDR3 nucleotides are TGCGCCAGCTCGGGGGGATCAACTAATGAAAAACTGTTTTTT. Using reference TRBV5-1 and TRBJ1-4 for the parts outside the CDR3, the full variable domain is KAGVTQTPRYLIKTRGQQVTLSCSPISGHRSVSWYQQTPGQGLQFLFEYFSETQRNKGNFPGRFSGRQFSNSRSEMNVSTLELGDSALYLCASSGGSTNEKLFFGSGTQLSVL.

The chain is built from TRBV5-6 and TRBJ2-1; 8 bases agree with TRBD2. V lost 0 bases, J lost 5 bases, and 1 base stayed unmatched. From germline, CDR1 is SGHDT and CDR2 YYEEEE. This CDR3 has 14 amino acids. CDR3 in DNA: TGTGCCAGCAGCTTGGCGGGGGGGAACAATGAGCAGTTCTTC. It codes for CASSLAGGNNEQFF.

The CDR3 here is CASSSRDTQYF. The CDR3 DNA is TGCGCCAGCAGCTCTCGAGATACGCAGTATTTT. This rearrangement joins TRBV5-1 to TRBJ2-3, with unresolved D. This CDR3 region has 11 residues. Trimming stripped 3 bases from V and 5 bases from J, with 4 bases between. Germline CDR1 reads SGHRS; CDR2 reads YFSETQ.

This chain uses TRBV14 with TRBJ1-1; 10 nucleotides match TRBD1. V was pared by 3 bases and J by 5 bases, with 6 bases of the junction left unmatched. This CDR3 has 15 amino acids. The germline CDR1 and CDR2 sequences are SGHDN and FVKESK. Here the CDR3 reads CASSQRQGAATEAFF. The CDR3 coding sequence is TGTGCCAGCAGCCAGCGACAGGGGGCTGCGACTGAAGCTTTCTTT.

The chain recombines TRBV5-1 with TRBJ2-7; 7 bases agree with TRBD1. J gave up 0 bases and V 5 bases, and 5 bases lay outside the gene matches. The germline gives CDR1 SGHRS, CDR2 YFSETQ. The CDR3 consists of 14 residues. In DNA form, the CDR3 reads TGCGCCAGCAGAGGGGACAGTGGCTCCTACGAGCAGTACTTC. Its translation: CASRGDSGSYEQYF. Full variable domain (rest looked up from reference TRBV5-1 and TRBJ2-7): KAGVTQTPRYLIKTRGQQVTLSCSPISGHRSVSWYQQTPGQGLQFLFEYFSETQRNKGNFPGRFSGRQFSNSRSEMNVSTLELGDSALYLCASRGDSGSYEQYFGPGTRLTVT.

The chain recombines TRBV29-1 with TRBJ1-1, with 7 positions matching TRBD1. J was trimmed by 5 bases and V by 4 bases; bases with no gene match: 7. The CDR3 consists of 13 residues. The V gene's germline CDR1 is SQVTM and CDR2 ANQGSEA. DNA of the CDR3: TGCAGCGTTGCTGTACAGGGGAGTACTGAAGCTTTCTTT. Its translation is CSVAVQGSTEAFF.